The 9 T cell receptor beta chains below all came from one sample that was sequenced in a study of cytomegalovirus exposure and HLA in healthy donors. Researchers ran the PCR with 60 Vbeta and 13 Jbeta primers. Sequencing was performed with immunoSEQ multiplex PCR; in TCRdb, only in-frame clones are kept and a portion is missing. Of under 120,000 clones in the sample, less than 80% are singletons; the top ten hold 3% to 4.5%. The sequencing sample was made of PBMCs. These receptors originate from a man aged 25-45 years in good health and CMV-seropositive.

The rearrangement links TRBV5-4 to TRBJ2-5; 9 bases line up with TRBD1. This CDR3 has 15 residues. Per the germline V gene, CDR1 is SGHNT and CDR2 is YYREEE (reference sequence). The ends lost 0 bases at V and 4 bases at J; junction bases unmatched: 4. CDR3 nucleotide sequence: TGTGCCAGCAGCTTGGGAGGGACAGGGCTAGAGACCCAGTACTTC. It specifies CASSLGGTGLETQYF.

This clone was observed a few times. This chain connects TRBV13 to TRBJ2-7; perhaps TRBD2 as D (7 bases). V was trimmed by 3 bases and J by 1 base, leaving 13 bases between them. Germline CDR1 is PRHDT and CDR2 is FYEKMQ (reference sequence). CDR3 length equals 15 residues. In DNA form, the CDR3 reads TGTGCCAGCAGCTTCCTGGGGGGGGCATCCTACGAGCAGTACTTC. Its translation: CASSFLGGASYEQYF. The whole variable domain, filled in from reference TRBV13 and TRBJ2-7, reads AAGVIQSPRHLIKEKRETATLKCYPIPRHDTVYWYQQGPGQDPQFLISFYEKMQSDKGSIPDRFSAQQFSDYHSELNMSSLELGDSALYFCASSFLGGASYEQYFGPGTRLTVT.

The rearrangement joins TRBV6-9 to TRBJ1-4, with D unclear. Trimming cost V 6 bases and J 7 bases, with 9 bases left between them. The germline gives CDR1 MNHGY, CDR2 SVAAGI. The CDR3 runs 12 residues. CDR3 sequence reads: CASSPRSEKLFF. CDR3 nucleotides: TGTGCCAGCAGCCCCCGGAGTGAAAAACTGTTTTTT.

Concerning this clone: The junction differs from germline at one of its ends, possibly a read error. The rearrangement links TRBV7-2 to TRBJ2-3; 11 bases agree with TRBD2. Germline loops: CDR1 SGHTA, CDR2 FQGNSA. This CDR3 has 14 amino acids. As DNA, the CDR3 is TGTGCCAGCAGCCTAGCGGGGGGTACAGATACGCAGTATTTT. It is translated as CASSLAGGTDTQYF. The full variable domain, in which reference TRBV7-2 and TRBJ2-3 provide the parts outside the CDR3, is GAGVSQSPSNKVTEKGKDVELRCDPISGHTALYWYRQSLGQGLEFLIYFQGNSAPDKSGLPSDRFSAERTGGSVSTLTIQRTQQEDSAVYLCASSLAGGTDTQYFGPGTRLTVL.

The chain is built from TRBV29-1 and TRBJ2-7; 7 nucleotides match TRBD1. With V trimmed by 3 bases and J by 2 bases, 4 bases remained unmatched. CDR3 length: 13 amino acids. Per the germline V gene, CDR1 is SQVTM and CDR2 is ANQGSEA. The CDR3 is CSVDGDRAYEQYF. Here the CDR3 DNA reads TGCAGCGTTGATGGTGACAGGGCCTACGAGCAGTACTTC.

The chain couples TRBV11-2 to TRBJ2-2; possible D gene TRBD1, 6 bases. The CDR3 is 16 residues long. The germline CDR1 and CDR2 sequences are SGHAT and FQNNGV. V lost 4 bases, J lost 1 base, and 13 bases lay in between. This chain's CDR3 is CASSSWDTQNTGELFF. CDR3 nucleotide sequence: TGTGCCAGCAGCTCATGGGACACCCAGAACACCGGGGAGCTGTTTTTT.

This clone came up a few times. The genes are TRBV30 and TRBJ2-7, with D maybe TRBD2 (6 bases). Between the trimmed V and J ends, which lost 0 bases and 3 bases, there was a span of 9 bases. Germline lookup yields CDR1 GTSNPN and CDR2 SVGIG (reference sequence). This CDR3 is 13 amino acids long. Here the CDR3 reads CAWSVGGNYEQYF. The CDR3, as DNA: TGTGCCTGGAGTGTAGGAGGGAACTACGAGCAGTACTTC. Full variable domain (rest looked up from reference TRBV30 and TRBJ2-7): SQTIHQWPATLVQPVGSPLSLECTVEGTSNPNLYWYRQAAGRGLQLLFYSVGIGQISSEVPQNLSASRPQDRQFILSSKKLLLSDSGFYLCAWSVGGNYEQYFGPGTRLTVT.

The rearrangement links TRBV19 to TRBJ1-6; perhaps TRBD1 as D (6 bases). CDR1 LNHDA and CDR2 SQIVND come from the germline V gene (reference sequence). The CDR3 is 17 amino acids. V dropped 5 bases and J dropped 7 bases, with 21 bases sitting between them. CDR3 amino acids: CASSFQGIRMRNSPLHF. The CDR3, as DNA: TGTGCCAGTAGTTTCCAGGGGATACGAATGCGGAATTCACCCCTCCACTTT.

The chain joins TRBV4-1 to TRBJ2-5; 9 nucleotides line up with TRBD1. J lost 5 bases, V lost 1 base, and 14 bases had no gene match. The CDR3 has 18 amino acids. Germline values: CDR1 MGHRA, CDR2 YSYEKL. CDR3 protein: CASSQGLMYRGLVETQYF. CDR3 coding DNA: TGCGCCAGCAGCCAAGGACTAATGTACAGGGGGCTGGTGGAGACCCAGTACTTC.